The present T cell receptor (beta chain) was sequenced within a study of cytomegalovirus exposure and HLA in healthy donors. Study context: Most donors, 70% to 85% of 350 to 450 genotyped, fell in the Caucasian-associated ancestry cluster.

The PCR ran on 60 Vbeta and 13 Jbeta primers. Clones were read by immunoSEQ multiplex PCR, and TCRdb kept only the in-frame ones, dropping some. Of more than 95,000 clones in the sample, over 9% were seen once. Study-level points and caveats: Analysis performed later found 16,951 TCR beta sequences associated with HLA alleles at 0.05 false discovery rate. Most of the TCR beta V segments (in an earlier analysis) were productive either about 87% or about 30% of the time.

For this clone: Its specificity is unknown.

The CDR3 totals 15 residues. CDR1 and CDR2 from the germline V gene are MNHNS and SASEGT. Trimming removed 6 bases from V and 3 bases from J, with 15 bases in between. This TCR derives from a man aged 40-49 years in good health and CMV-seropositive. The J gene is TRBJ1-5, the V gene TRBV6-1, with D tentatively TRBD1 (6 bases). Sequencing was carried out using PBMCs. This CDR3 reads CASSVYRVPNQPQHF. The CDR3 bases are TGTGCCAGCAGCGTCTACAGGGTCCCCAATCAGCCCCAGCATTTT.